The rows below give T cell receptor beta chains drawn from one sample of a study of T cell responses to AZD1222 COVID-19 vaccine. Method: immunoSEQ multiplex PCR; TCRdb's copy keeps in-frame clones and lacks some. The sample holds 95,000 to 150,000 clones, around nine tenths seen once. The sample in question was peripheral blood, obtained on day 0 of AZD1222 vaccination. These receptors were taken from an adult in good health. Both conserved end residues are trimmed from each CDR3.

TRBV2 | ASKNRGFEQY
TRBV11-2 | ASSLDLPGAAYNSPLH
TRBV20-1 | SASQGPEPQH
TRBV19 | ASSNRGVYEKLF
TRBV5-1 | ASSGLAGVDNEQF
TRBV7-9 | ASSLGLAGGPRETQY
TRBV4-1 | ASSRYGTGTFVDTQY
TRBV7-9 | ASSSPGRGAVLNEQF
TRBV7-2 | ASSLDYVLEQF
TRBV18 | ASSSGTGDYNEQF
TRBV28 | ASSQETGEKLF
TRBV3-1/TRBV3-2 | ASSPRGRQETQY
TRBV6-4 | ASSGTDSYEQY
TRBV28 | ASSSLGAGRTDTQY